This passage covers 14 T cell receptor beta chains from one sample sequenced in a study of a mutant IDH1 vaccine in newly diagnosed glioma. Their cognate antigens are unknown. TCRdb's copy holds only in-frame clones and misses some; the assay was immunoSEQ multiplex PCR. Altogether about 94,000 clones are present, just under 90% being singletons, with the ten largest covering around 0.73%. The time point was: week 47, end of study. Vaccine doses each comprised 300 ug of mutant IDH1 20-mer peptide, with topical imiquimod. Sequencing was performed on PBMCs, taken from a glioma patient whose treatment included an IDH1 peptide vaccine. The origin of the receptors is a woman aged 45-60 years with glioma.

This sequence joins TRBV7-3 and TRBJ2-3; D is perhaps TRBD2 (6 bases). Trimming cost V 1 base and J 0 bases, with 14 bases left between them. The CDR3 is 17 amino acids. Germline values: CDR1 SGHTA, CDR2 FQGTGA. Here the CDR3 DNA reads TGTGCCAGCAGCTTAAGGAGTCTAGCGTTTAGCACAGATACGCAGTATTTT. Protein product: CASSLRSLAFSTDTQYF.

This chain links TRBV6-5 with TRBJ2-7; D remains ambiguous. Deletions cut 8 bases from V and 1 base from J, with 9 bases between. CDR1 and CDR2 from the germline V gene are MNHEY and SVGAGI. The CDR3 totals 12 residues. CDR3 sequence reads: CASSRRSYEQYF. CDR3 coding DNA: TGTGCCAGCTCGCGGCGATCCTACGAGCAGTACTTC.

On this clone: The identical CDR3 is also encoded by other nucleotide sequences in the sample. This chain uses TRBV5-1 with TRBJ1-5; 10 bases map to TRBD1. The V gene end was trimmed by 3 bases and the J gene end by 2 bases; junction bases not matched to a gene: 2. Germline CDR1 and CDR2: SGHRS and YFSETQ. The CDR3 is made up of 15 amino acids. As DNA, the CDR3 is TGCGCCAGCAGCTCCGGGACAGGGGGCAATCAGCCCCAGCATTTT. Its translation is CASSSGTGGNQPQHF.

The rearrangement links TRBV28 to TRBJ1-4; no clear D. Per the germline V gene, CDR1 is MDHEN and CDR2 is SYDVKM. The CDR3 spans 15 residues. The germline V and J ends were trimmed by 7 bases and 8 bases, with 20 bases remaining between them. The CDR3: CASKLLTDRGEKLFF. CDR3 DNA sequence: TGTGCCAGCAAACTATTAACGGACCGAGGGGAAAAACTGTTTTTT.

This clone was seen a single time. The chain joins TRBV6-5 to TRBJ1-5, with D unresolved. Germline V gene lookup returns CDR1 MNHEY and CDR2 SVGAGI. The germline V and J ends were trimmed by 0 bases and 7 bases, with 10 bases remaining between them. There are 14 residues in the CDR3. CDR3 region: CASSYSISSQPQHF. Here the CDR3 DNA reads TGTGCCAGCAGTTACTCGATTTCAAGCCAGCCCCAGCATTTT.

The chain carries TRBV21-1 and TRBJ1-5; the D call TRBD1 from the table was never checked on the DNA. TRBV21-1 is listed as a pseudogene. This CDR3 has 19 amino acids. CDR3 DNA sequence: TGTGCCAGCAGCGGACGGGACAGGGGGGGACTCAATAGCAATCAGCCCCAGCATTTT. This gives the protein CASSGRDRGGLNSNQPQHF.

The chain joins TRBV6-6 to TRBJ1-2; TRBD1 matches 8 bases. V dropped 0 bases and J dropped 4; count of bases not matched to a gene: 4. CDR1 is MNHNY, CDR2 SVGAGI, per germline (reference sequence). CDR3 length: 15 amino acids. The CDR3: CASSYSGTGSYGYTF. The CDR3, as DNA: TGTGCCAGCAGTTACTCGGGGACAGGTTCCTATGGCTACACCTTC.

The sample holds one count of this clone. The V gene is TRBV5-1, the J gene TRBJ2-3; D not certain. Trimming removed 4 bases from V and 3 bases from J, with 18 bases in between. The V gene's germline CDR1 is SGHRS and CDR2 YFSETQ. CDR3 length: 16 residues. CDR3 sequence: CASSLDALMGTDTQYF. The CDR3 nucleotides read TGCGCCAGCAGCCTTGACGCCCTGATGGGGACAGATACGCAGTATTTT.

The chain's CDR3 is CASSPGQGAAVDEAFF. CDR3 bases: TGTGCCAGCAGTCCGGGACAGGGGGCCGCAGTGGATGAAGCTTTCTTT. This chain uses TRBV28 with TRBJ1-1; 12 nucleotides agree with TRBD1. With V trimmed by 5 bases and J by 7 bases, 11 bases remained unmatched. The CDR3 runs 16 residues. From germline, CDR1 is MDHEN and CDR2 SYDVKM.

V usage is TRBV9 and J usage is TRBJ2-1; D is ambiguous. Germline CDR1 is SGDLS and CDR2 is YYNGEE. V was trimmed by 1 base and J by 0 bases, leaving 8 bases between them. The CDR3 is 15 residues long. The CDR3 spells CASSVLPLSYNEQFF. For the CDR3, the DNA is TGTGCCAGCAGCGTACTACCCCTCTCCTACAATGAGCAGTTCTTC.

The gene calls are TRBV2 and TRBJ1-3, with D possibly matching TRBD1 (5 bases). Per germline, CDR1 SNHLY and CDR2 FYNNEI. This CDR3 comprises 16 residues. V lost 9 bases and J 0 bases, leaving 18 bases between the germline ends. Here the CDR3 DNA reads TGTGCCAGAGAGATTACCGGGACCAGCTCTGGAAACACCATATATTTT. Its translation: CAREITGTSSGNTIYF.

This chain joins TRBV2 and TRBJ2-6, with D perhaps matching TRBD1 (6 bases). The germline gives CDR1 SNHLY, CDR2 FYNNEI. Trimming took off 7 bases at V and 4 bases at J, with 14 bases between the two ends. This CDR3 contains 15 residues. The CDR3, as DNA: TGTGCCAGCACCCTACCAGGGGCAGGGGCCAACGTCCTGACTTTC. Amino acids: CASTLPGAGANVLTF.

The chain employs TRBV28 and TRBJ1-5; D gene uncertain. The CDR3 is 13 amino acids. V was pared by 6 bases and J by 4 bases, with 10 bases between. Germline V gene data show CDR1 as MDHEN and CDR2 as SYDVKM. The CDR3 here is CASRETENQPQHF. The CDR3 nucleotides are TGTGCCAGCAGAGAGACGGAGAATCAGCCCCAGCATTTT.

The chain is built from TRBV6-6 and TRBJ2-3; D is ambiguous. CDR3 length: 16 residues. The germline V gene encodes CDR1 MNHNY and CDR2 SVGAGI (reference sequence). With 2 bases removed from V and 4 bases from J, the gap between germline ends came to 16 bases. The CDR3 region has the DNA TGTGCCAGCAGTTACCTGGACCGGCCCCAACCAGATACGCAGTATTTT. It encodes CASSYLDRPQPDTQYF.